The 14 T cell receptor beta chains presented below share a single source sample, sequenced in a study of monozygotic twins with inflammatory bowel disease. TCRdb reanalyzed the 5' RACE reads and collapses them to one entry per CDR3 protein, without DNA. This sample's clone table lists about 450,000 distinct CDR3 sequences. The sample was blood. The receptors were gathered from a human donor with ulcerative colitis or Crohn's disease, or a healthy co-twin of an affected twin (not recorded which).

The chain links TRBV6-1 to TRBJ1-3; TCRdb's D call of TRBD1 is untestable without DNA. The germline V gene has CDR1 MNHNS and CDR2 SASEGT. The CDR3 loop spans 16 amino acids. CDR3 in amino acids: CASSEAWTGSGNTIYF.

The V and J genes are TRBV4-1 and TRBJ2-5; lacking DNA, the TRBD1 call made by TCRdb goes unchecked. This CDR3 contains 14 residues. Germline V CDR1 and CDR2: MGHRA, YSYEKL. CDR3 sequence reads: CASSQDPGEETQYF.

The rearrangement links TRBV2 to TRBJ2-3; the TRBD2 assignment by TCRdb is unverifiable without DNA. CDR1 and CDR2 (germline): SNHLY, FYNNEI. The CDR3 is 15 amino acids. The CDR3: CASRSGGVVADTQYF.

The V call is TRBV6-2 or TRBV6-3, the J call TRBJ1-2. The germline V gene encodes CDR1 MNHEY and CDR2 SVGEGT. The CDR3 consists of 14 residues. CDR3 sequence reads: CASSYPTVGYGYTF.

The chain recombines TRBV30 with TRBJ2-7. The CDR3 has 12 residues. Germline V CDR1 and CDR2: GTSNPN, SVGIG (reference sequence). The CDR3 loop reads CAWSVVEAEQYF.

CDR3 residues: CSARRDNGNTIYF. The chain uses TRBV20-1 and TRBJ1-3; TCRdb returns TRBD1, unconfirmable since there is no DNA. This CDR3 has 13 residues. From germline, CDR1 is DFQATT and CDR2 SNEGSKA (reference sequence).

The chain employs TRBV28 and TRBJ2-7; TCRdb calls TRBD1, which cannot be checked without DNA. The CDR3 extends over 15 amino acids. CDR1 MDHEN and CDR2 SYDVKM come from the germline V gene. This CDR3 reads CASRHPGTGAYEQYF.

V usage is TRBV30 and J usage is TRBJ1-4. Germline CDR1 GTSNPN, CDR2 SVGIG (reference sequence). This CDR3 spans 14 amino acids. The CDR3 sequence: CAWSIGGINEKLFF.

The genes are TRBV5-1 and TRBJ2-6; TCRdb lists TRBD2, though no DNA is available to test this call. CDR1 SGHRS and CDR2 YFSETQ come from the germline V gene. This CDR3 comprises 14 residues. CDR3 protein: CASSLGRGANVLTF.

This chain's CDR3 is CASSLKLGTEAFF. The chain recombines TRBV5-4 with TRBJ1-1. This CDR3 comprises 13 residues. Germline CDR1 reads SGHNT; CDR2 reads YYREEE (reference sequence).

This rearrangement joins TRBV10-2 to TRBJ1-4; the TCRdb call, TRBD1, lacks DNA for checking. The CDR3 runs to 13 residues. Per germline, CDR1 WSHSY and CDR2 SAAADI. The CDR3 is CASSPGGGEKLFF.

CDR3 in amino acids: CAISGRPSGREETQYF. The chain couples TRBV10-3 to TRBJ2-5; TCRdb designates TRBD2, a call that cannot be tested without DNA. The CDR3 totals 16 residues. Germline assignment: CDR1 ENHRY and CDR2 SYGVKD.

CDR3 region: CASSPSQDTNYGYTF. The V and J genes are TRBV18 and TRBJ1-2; without DNA, the TCRdb call of TRBD1 cannot be checked. CDR1 is KGHSH and CDR2 is LQKENI in the germline V gene. This CDR3 has 15 residues.

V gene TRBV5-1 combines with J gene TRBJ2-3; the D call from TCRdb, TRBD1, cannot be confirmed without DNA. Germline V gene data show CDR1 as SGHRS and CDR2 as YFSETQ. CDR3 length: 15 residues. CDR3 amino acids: CASTFSGTSGDTQYF.